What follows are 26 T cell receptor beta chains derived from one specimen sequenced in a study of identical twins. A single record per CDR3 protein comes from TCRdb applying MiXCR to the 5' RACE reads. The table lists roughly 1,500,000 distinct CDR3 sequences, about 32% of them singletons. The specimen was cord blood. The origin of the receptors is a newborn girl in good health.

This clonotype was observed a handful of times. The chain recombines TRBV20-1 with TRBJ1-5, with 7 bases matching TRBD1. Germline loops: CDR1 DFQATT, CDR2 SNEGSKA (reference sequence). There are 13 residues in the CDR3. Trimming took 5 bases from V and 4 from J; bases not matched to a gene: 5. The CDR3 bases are TGCAGTGCTTCCCGGGACAGAAATCAGCCCCAGCATTTT. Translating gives CSASRDRNQPQHF.

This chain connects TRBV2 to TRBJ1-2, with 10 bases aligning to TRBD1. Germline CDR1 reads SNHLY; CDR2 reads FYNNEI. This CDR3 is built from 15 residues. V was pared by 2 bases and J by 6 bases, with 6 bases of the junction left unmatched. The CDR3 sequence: CASSEKDRGIDGYTF. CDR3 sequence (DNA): TGTGCCAGCAGTGAAAAGGACAGGGGGATAGATGGCTACACCTTC.

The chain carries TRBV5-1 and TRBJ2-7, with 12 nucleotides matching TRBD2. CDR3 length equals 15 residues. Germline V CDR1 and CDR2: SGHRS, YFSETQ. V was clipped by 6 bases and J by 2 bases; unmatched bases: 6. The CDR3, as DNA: TGCGCCAGCACCCATCGACTAGCGGGGGCCTACGAGCAGTACTTC. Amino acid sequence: CASTHRLAGAYEQYF.

CDR3 region: CSASPGTSGNEQFF. The CDR3, as DNA: TGCAGTGCTAGTCCCGGGACTAGCGGCAATGAGCAGTTCTTC. This rearrangement joins TRBV20-1 to TRBJ2-1; TRBD2 aligns across 11 bases. In germline, CDR1 is DFQATT, CDR2 SNEGSKA (reference sequence). This CDR3 has 14 residues. Trimming took 3 bases from V and 6 from J; bases not matched to a gene: 4.

CDR3 DNA sequence: TGTGCCAGCTCACCTAGCGGGGGGAACTCCTACAATGAGCAGTTCTTC. This gives the protein CASSPSGGNSYNEQFF. The V call is TRBV18, the J call TRBJ2-1; 10 bases map to TRBD2. CDR3 length: 16 amino acids. Germline loops: CDR1 KGHSH, CDR2 LQKENI. V gave up 3 bases and J gave up 0 bases; unmatched junction bases: 2.

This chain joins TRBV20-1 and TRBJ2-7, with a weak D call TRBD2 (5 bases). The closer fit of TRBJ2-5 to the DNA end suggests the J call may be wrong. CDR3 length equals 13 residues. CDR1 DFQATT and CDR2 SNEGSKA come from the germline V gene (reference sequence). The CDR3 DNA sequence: TGCAGTGCTAGAGATGACCCGAGGGTGACCCAGTACTTC. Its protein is CSARDDPRVTQYF.

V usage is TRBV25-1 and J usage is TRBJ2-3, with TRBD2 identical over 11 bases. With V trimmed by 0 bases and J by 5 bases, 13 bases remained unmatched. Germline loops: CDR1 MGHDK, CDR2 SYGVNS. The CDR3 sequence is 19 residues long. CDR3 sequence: CASSEYPGASGGPGDTQYF. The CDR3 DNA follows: TGTGCCAGCAGTGAATATCCGGGGGCTAGCGGGGGGCCGGGAGATACGCAGTATTTT.

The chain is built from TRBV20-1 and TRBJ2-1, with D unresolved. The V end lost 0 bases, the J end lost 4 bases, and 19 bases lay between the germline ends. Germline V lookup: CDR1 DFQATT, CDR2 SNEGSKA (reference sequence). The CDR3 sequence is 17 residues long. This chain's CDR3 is CSARDGSPKLIYNEQFF. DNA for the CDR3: TGCAGTGCTAGAGATGGTAGTCCCAAACTTATATACAATGAGCAGTTCTTC.

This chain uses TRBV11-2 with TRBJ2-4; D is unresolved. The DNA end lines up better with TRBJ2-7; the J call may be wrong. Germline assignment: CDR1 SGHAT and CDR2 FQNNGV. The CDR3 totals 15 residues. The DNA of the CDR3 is TGTGCCAGCAGTCCCTCCGCCGCTGTCCTCTACGAGCAGTACTTC. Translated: CASSPSAAVLYEQYF.

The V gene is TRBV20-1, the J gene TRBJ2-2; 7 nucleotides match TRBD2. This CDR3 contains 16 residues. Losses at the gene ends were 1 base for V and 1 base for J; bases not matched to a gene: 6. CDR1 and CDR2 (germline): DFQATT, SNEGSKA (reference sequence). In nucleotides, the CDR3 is TGCAGTGCTAGAGCGACTAGCCATCGGAACACCGGGGAGCTGTTTTTT. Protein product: CSARATSHRNTGELFF.

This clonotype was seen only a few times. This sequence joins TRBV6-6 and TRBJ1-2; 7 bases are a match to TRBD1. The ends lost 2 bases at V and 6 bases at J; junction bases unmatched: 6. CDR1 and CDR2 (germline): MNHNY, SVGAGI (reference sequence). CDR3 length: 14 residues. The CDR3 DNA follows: TGTGCCAGCAGTTACGATACAGGGGTCCATGGCTACACCTTC. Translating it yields CASSYDTGVHGYTF.

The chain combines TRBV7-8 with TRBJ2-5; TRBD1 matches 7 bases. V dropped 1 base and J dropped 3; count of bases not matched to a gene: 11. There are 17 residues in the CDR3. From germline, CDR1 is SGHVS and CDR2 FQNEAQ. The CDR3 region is CASSLVGYNRGKETQYF. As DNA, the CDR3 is TGTGCCAGCAGCTTAGTGGGGTACAACAGGGGAAAAGAGACCCAGTACTTC.

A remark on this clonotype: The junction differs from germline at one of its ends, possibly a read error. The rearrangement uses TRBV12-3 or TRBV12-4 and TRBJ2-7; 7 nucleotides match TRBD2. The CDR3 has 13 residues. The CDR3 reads CASSLGLAYVQYF. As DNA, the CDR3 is TGTGCCAGCAGTTTAGGACTAGCCTACGTGCAGTACTTC.

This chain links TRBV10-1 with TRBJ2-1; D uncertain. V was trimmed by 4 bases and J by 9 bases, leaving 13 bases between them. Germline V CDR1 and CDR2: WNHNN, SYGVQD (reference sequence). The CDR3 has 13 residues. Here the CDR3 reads CASSGAAMGEQFF. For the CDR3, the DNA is TGCGCCAGCAGTGGAGCAGCGATGGGTGAGCAGTTCTTC.

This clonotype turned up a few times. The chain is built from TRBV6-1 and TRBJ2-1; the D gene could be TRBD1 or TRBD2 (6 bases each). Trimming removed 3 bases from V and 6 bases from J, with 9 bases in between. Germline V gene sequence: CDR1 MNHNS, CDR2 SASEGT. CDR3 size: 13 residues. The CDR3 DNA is TGTGCCAGCAGTGACGGGGGCCGCAATGAGCAGTTCTTC. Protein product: CASSDGGRNEQFF.

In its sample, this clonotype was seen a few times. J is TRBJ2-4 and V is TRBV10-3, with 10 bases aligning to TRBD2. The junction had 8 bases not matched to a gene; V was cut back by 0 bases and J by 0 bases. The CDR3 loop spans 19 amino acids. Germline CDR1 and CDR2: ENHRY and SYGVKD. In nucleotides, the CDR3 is TGTGCCATCAGTGAGTCGAAGAGTTTAGCGGGAGGAGCCAAAAACATTCAGTACTTC. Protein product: CAISESKSLAGGAKNIQYF.

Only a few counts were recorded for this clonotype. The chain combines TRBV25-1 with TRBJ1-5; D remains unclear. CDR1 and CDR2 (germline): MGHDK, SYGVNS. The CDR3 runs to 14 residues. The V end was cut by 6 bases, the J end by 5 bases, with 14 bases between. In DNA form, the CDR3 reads TGTGCCAGCAGCGGAGACCGCTCGGATCAGCCCCAGCATTTT. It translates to CASSGDRSDQPQHF.

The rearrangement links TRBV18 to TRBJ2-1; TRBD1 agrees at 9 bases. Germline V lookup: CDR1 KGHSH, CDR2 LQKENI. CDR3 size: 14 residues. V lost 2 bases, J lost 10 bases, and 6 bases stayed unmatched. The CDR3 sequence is CASSPSYRGREQFF. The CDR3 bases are TGTGCCAGCTCACCATCCTACAGGGGGCGGGAGCAGTTCTTC.

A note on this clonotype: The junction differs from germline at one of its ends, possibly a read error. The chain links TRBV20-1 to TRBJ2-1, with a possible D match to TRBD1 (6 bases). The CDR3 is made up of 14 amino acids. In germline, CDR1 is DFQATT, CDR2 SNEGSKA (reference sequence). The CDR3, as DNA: TGCAGTGCTAGGGATGACAGGCTCGGCAATGAGCAGGTCTTC. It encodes CSARDDRLGNEQVF.

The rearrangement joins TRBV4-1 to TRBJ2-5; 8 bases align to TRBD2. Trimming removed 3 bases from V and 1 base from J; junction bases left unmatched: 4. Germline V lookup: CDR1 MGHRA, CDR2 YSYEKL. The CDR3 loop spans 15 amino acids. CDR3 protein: CASSQRLAPQETQYF. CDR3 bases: TGCGCCAGCAGCCAGAGACTAGCGCCCCAAGAGACCCAGTACTTC.

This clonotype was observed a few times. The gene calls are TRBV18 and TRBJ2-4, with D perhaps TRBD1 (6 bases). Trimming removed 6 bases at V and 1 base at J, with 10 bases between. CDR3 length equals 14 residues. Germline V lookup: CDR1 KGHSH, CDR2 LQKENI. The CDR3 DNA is TGTGCCAGCTCCCGACAGGTCGCCAAAAACATTCAGTACTTC. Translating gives CASSRQVAKNIQYF.

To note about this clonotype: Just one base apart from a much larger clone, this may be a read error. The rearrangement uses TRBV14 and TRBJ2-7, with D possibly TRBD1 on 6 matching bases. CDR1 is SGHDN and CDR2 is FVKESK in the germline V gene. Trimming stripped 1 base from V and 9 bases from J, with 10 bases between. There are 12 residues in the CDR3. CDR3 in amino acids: CASSQGEQGQYF. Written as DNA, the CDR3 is TGTGCCAGCAGCCAAGGAGAACAGGGGCAGTACTTC.

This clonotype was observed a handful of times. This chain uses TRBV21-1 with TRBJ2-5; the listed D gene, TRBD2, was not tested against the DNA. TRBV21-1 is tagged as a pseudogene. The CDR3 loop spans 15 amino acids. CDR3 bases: TGTGCCAGCAGCAAAGAGGGCTTAAGCCAAGAGACCCAGTACTTC. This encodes CASSKEGLSQETQYF.

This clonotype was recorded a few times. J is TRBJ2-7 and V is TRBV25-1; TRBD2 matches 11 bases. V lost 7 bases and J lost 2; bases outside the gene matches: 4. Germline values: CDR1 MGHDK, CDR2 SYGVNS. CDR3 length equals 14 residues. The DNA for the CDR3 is TGTGCCAGCATCACTAGCGGGAGTCCCTACGAGCAGTACTTC. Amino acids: CASITSGSPYEQYF.

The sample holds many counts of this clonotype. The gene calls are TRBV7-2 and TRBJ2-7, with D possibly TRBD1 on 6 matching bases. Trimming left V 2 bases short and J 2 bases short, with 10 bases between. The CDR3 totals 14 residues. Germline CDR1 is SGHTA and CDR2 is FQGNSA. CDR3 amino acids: CASSLWRQAYEQYF. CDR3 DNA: TGTGCCAGCAGCTTATGGAGACAGGCCTACGAGCAGTACTTC.

CDR3 residues: CASRGAGRVHGYTF. The CDR3 region has the DNA TGTGCCAGCAGGGGGGCAGGAAGAGTCCATGGCTACACCTTC. The rearrangement joins TRBV6-1 to TRBJ1-2; maybe TRBD1 (6 bases). Germline lookup yields CDR1 MNHNS and CDR2 SASEGT. The CDR3 loop spans 14 amino acids. Trimming cost V 6 bases and J 6 bases, with 17 bases left between them.